The T cell receptor beta chain under discussion was sequenced for a study of T cells in Graves' hyperthyroidism and ophthalmopathy. Study information: Peripheral blood was acquired at first diagnosis, ahead of any therapy whatsoever. Whole-study findings and limits: Stable hyperthyroidism was told apart from ophthalmopathy by a model built on 13 V-J features. The blood repertoire included most of the expanded thyroid clonotypes above 0.001.

Amplified TCR beta CDR3 regions came from RNA transcripts. Initially, a first-round RT-PCR of the TCR CDR3 employed the HTBI primer set. One entry per CDR3 protein, called by TCRdb with MiXCR from the multiplex PCR reads. The sample comprises approximately 600,000 distinct CDR3 sequences, less than 25% of which are singletons, and about 34% rests with the top ten. Orbital computed tomography, thyroid ultrasound, serum thyroxine and TRAb, and clinical symptoms together informed the diagnoses. This clonotype has at least ten counts. Antigen: not known. The receptor was isolated from a man aged 30-40 years with Graves' ophthalmopathy. Sequences were obtained from blood.

The CDR3 DNA follows: TGTGCCAGCGCTGCCGGGGTTAGCAATCAGCCCCAGCATTTT. Its protein product is CASAAGVSNQPQHF. The gene calls are TRBV18 and TRBJ1-5; no definite D call. Germline CDR1 KGHSH, CDR2 LQKENI. V lost 8 bases, J lost 0 bases, and 11 bases lay in between. The CDR3 totals 14 residues.